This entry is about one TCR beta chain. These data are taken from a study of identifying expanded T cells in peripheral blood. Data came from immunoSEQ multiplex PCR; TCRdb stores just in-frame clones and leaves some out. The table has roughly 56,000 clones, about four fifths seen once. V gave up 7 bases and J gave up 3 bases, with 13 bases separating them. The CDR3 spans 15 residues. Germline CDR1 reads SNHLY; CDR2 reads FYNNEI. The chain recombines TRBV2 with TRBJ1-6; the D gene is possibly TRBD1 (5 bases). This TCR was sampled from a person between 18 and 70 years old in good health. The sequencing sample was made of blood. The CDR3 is CASIIQADYNSPLHF. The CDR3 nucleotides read TGTGCCAGCATTATACAGGCGGACTATAATTCACCCCTCCACTTT.